The 13 T cell receptor beta chains below were found in one sample sequenced in a study of shared clonotypes between healthy human individuals. Naive CD8 cells lacked CD45RO and underwent positive selection for CCR7, leaving out terminally differentiated effector memory CD45RA+ cells. The method was immunoSEQ multiplex PCR; TCRdb's version includes in-frame clones alone and lacks a portion of them. The sample includes roughly 2.1 million clones, about 93% of them seen just once. Source material: naive CD8+ T cells from PBMCs. The receptor source for this set is a young man in good health. Some clones in this sample may be carry-over from other donors' samples.

The chain is built from TRBV7-9 and TRBJ2-1; D is undetermined. V dropped 6 bases and J dropped 8 bases, with 8 bases sitting between them. The CDR3 covers 11 residues. Germline CDR1 SEHNR, CDR2 FQNEAQ (reference sequence). The CDR3 region is CASRSIYEQFF. Written as DNA, the CDR3 is TGTGCCAGCAGATCAATCTATGAGCAGTTCTTC.

This sequence joins TRBV13 and TRBJ2-5; 9 bases are shared with TRBD2. Germline CDR1 reads PRHDT; CDR2 reads FYEKMQ (reference sequence). The CDR3 is 15 amino acids. After removal of 6 bases from V and 2 bases from J, the junction contained 7 bases not matched to a gene. The CDR3 here is CASRLSGSGQETQYF. The CDR3 coding sequence is TGTGCCAGCAGACTTAGCGGGAGTGGGCAAGAGACCCAGTACTTC.

The chain employs TRBV5-1 and TRBJ1-1; unclear D gene. CDR1 is SGHRS, CDR2 YFSETQ, per germline. Trimming took off 0 bases at V and 3 bases at J, with 6 bases between the two ends. The CDR3 totals 13 residues. CDR3 bases: TGCGCCAGCAGCTTGGTTAGGGACACTGAAGCTTTCTTT. Its translation is CASSLVRDTEAFF. Variable domain in full (rest from reference TRBV5-1 and TRBJ1-1): KAGVTQTPRYLIKTRGQQVTLSCSPISGHRSVSWYQQTPGQGLQFLFEYFSETQRNKGNFPGRFSGRQFSNSRSEMNVSTLELGDSALYLCASSLVRDTEAFFGQGTRLTVV.

This clone has a handful of counts. The chain recombines TRBV27 with TRBJ1-2; 10 bases fit TRBD1. CDR1 is MNHEY, CDR2 SMNVEV, per germline (reference sequence). This CDR3 is 14 amino acids long. Trimming cost V 3 bases and J 5 bases; bases outside gene matches: 3. The CDR3 sequence: CASSLGQGWYGYTF. The DNA of the CDR3 is TGTGCCAGCAGTTTGGGACAGGGGTGGTATGGCTACACCTTC.

The V and J genes are TRBV28 and TRBJ2-7; TRBD2 agrees at 11 bases. After removal of 5 bases from V and 4 bases from J, the junction contained 10 bases not matched to a gene. Germline V lookup: CDR1 MDHEN, CDR2 SYDVKM. This CDR3 comprises 16 residues. The CDR3: CASSTGTSGYHYEQYF. The DNA of the CDR3 is TGTGCCAGCAGTACGGGGACTAGCGGATATCATTACGAGCAGTACTTC.

The V gene is TRBV7-3, the J gene TRBJ2-7; 12 bases map to TRBD2. The CDR3 is 18 amino acids. CDR1 and CDR2 from the germline V gene are SGHTA and FQGTGA. V lost 3 bases, J lost 1 base, and 10 bases stayed unmatched. CDR3 bases: TGTGCCAGCAGCTTTAAAACACTAGCGGGAGGTAGATCCTACGAGCAGTACTTC. Its translation is CASSFKTLAGGRSYEQYF. The full variable domain, its missing parts supplied by reference TRBV7-3 and TRBJ2-7, is GAGVSQTPSNKVTEKGKYVELRCDPISGHTALYWYRQSLGQGPEFLIYFQGTGAADDSGLPNDRFFAVRPEGSVSTLKIQRTERGDSAVYLCASSFKTLAGGRSYEQYFGPGTRLTVT.

Here the CDR3 reads CASSYGQSRSDEQYF. The CDR3 coding sequence is TGTGCCAGCAGCTACGGACAGAGCAGGAGCGACGAGCAGTACTTC. The rearrangement links TRBV28 to TRBJ2-7; D might be TRBD1 (6 bases). Between the trimmed V and J ends, which lost 6 bases and 5 bases, there was a span of 20 bases. Germline V gives CDR1 MDHEN, CDR2 SYDVKM. CDR3 length equals 15 residues.

This chain connects TRBV9 to TRBJ2-1, with 12 bases fitting TRBD2. Germline assignment: CDR1 SGDLS and CDR2 YYNGEE. The CDR3 covers 16 residues. J gave up 2 bases and V 3 bases, and 3 bases lay outside the gene matches. CDR3 sequence reads: CASSAGLAGTYNEQFF. CDR3 DNA sequence: TGTGCCAGCAGCGCCGGACTAGCGGGAACCTACAATGAGCAGTTCTTC.

The V and J genes are TRBV19 and TRBJ2-7, with D perhaps TRBD1 (6 bases). The CDR3 totals 20 residues. Trimming removed 5 bases at V and 4 bases at J, with 33 bases between. CDR1 LNHDA and CDR2 SQIVND come from the germline V gene (reference sequence). The CDR3 nucleotides read TGTGCCAGTAGTGGTGTCCGTAATATGGGGCAGGGGATTTACAATTACGAGCAGTACTTC. It translates to CASSGVRNMGQGIYNYEQYF. Supplemented by reference TRBV19 and TRBJ2-7, the full variable domain reads DGGITQSPKYLFRKEGQNVTLSCEQNLNHDAMYWYRQDPGQGLRLIYYSQIVNDFQKGDIAEGYSVSREKKESFPLTVTSAQKNPTAFYLCASSGVRNMGQGIYNYEQYFGPGTRLTVT.

In this sample, this clone turned up a few times. The chain is built from TRBV10-2 and TRBJ1-5, with D unresolved. This CDR3 region has 12 residues. The germline V gene encodes CDR1 WSHSY and CDR2 SAAADI. With 6 bases removed from V and 13 bases from J, the gap between germline ends came to 16 bases. CDR3 DNA sequence: TGCGCCAGCAGCCCCGGACGGCTGCCGCAGCATTTT. The encoded protein is CASSPGRLPQHF.

CDR3 loop: CASSLDRAGNTIYF. The CDR3 coding sequence is TGTGCCAGCAGCTTAGACAGGGCTGGAAACACCATATATTTT. The chain joins TRBV11-2 to TRBJ1-3; perhaps TRBD1 as D (5 bases). With 0 bases removed from V and 2 bases from J, the gap between germline ends came to 5 bases. The germline V gene encodes CDR1 SGHAT and CDR2 FQNNGV. The CDR3 has 14 residues.

V gene TRBV27 combines with J gene TRBJ2-7; 8 bases are shared with TRBD1. Germline values: CDR1 MNHEY, CDR2 SMNVEV (reference sequence). The CDR3 runs 14 residues. Germline trimming cut 6 bases from V and 2 bases from J; bases unmatched to any gene: 6. CDR3 in amino acids: CASRFDRGAYEQYF. DNA of the CDR3: TGTGCCAGCAGGTTTGACAGGGGAGCCTACGAGCAGTACTTC.

In the case of this clone: Its ends do not fully match the called genes, so a read error is possible. CDR3 region: CASSPIRNHETQYF. CDR3 DNA: TGTGCCAGCAGCCCGATACGGAACCACGAGACCCAGTACTTC. The V and J genes are TRBV7-9 and TRBJ2-5; D is unresolved. The germline gives CDR1 SEHNR, CDR2 FQNEAQ (reference sequence). This CDR3 spans 14 amino acids.